This passage covers 5 T cell receptor beta chains from one sample sequenced in a study of blood T cell repertoires in COVID-19. Generated by immunoSEQ multiplex PCR, the TCRdb table keeps only in-frame clones and is missing some. The table lists 130,000 to 150,000 clones, 75% to 90% of them singletons. Sequencing used peripheral blood. These receptors were collected from a woman aged 60-75 years with COVID-19, enrolled during active disease.

The chain combines TRBV16 with TRBJ1-2; the D gene is possibly TRBD1 (6 bases). This CDR3 region has 14 residues. CDR1 and CDR2 from the germline V gene are KGHSY and FQNENV. V gave up 0 bases and J gave up 8 bases, with 13 bases separating them. Written as DNA, the CDR3 is TGTGCCAGCAGCCAATCGCAAGGGGGTGGCGGCTACACCTTC. This gives the protein CASSQSQGGGGYTF.

The chain recombines TRBV5-5 with TRBJ1-6; D may be TRBD1 (6 bases). The CDR3 has 16 residues. Germline values: CDR1 SGHKS, CDR2 YYEKEE (reference sequence). Trimming removed 4 bases from V and 5 bases from J, with 16 bases in between. In nucleotides, the CDR3 is TGTGCCAGCAGCCCACAGGGTCCGCGCGATAATTCACCCCTCCACTTT. Its translation is CASSPQGPRDNSPLHF.

Only a few counts were recorded for this clone. The V call is TRBV6-2 or TRBV6-3, the J call TRBJ1-2; D uncertain. CDR1 is MNHEY, CDR2 SVGEGT, per germline. Trimming took off 3 bases at V and 4 bases at J, with 12 bases between the two ends. The CDR3 length is 14 residues. The CDR3 DNA sequence: TGTGCCAGCAGTTATCGGTTCAATGGCTATGGCTACACCTTC. Translation: CASSYRFNGYGYTF.

This clone has just a few counts. The chain couples TRBV6-1 to TRBJ1-5, with 7 bases identical to TRBD1. Germline CDR1 and CDR2: MNHNS and SASEGT. This CDR3 is built from 15 residues. The trim removed 2 bases at V and 4 bases at J, leaving 5 bases unmatched. CDR3: CASSEWTGSNQPQHF. The CDR3 nucleotides read TGTGCCAGCAGTGAATGGACAGGCAGTAATCAGCCCCAGCATTTT.

The genes are TRBV12-3 or TRBV12-4 and TRBJ2-2, with D unresolved. The CDR3 length is 12 residues. Trimming left V 7 bases short and J 2 bases short, with 5 bases between. CDR3 sequence reads: CASTVNTGELFF. CDR3 coding DNA: TGTGCCAGCACTGTAAACACCGGGGAGCTGTTTTTT.